Listed below are T cell receptor beta chains from one sample, sequenced in a study of type 1 and type 2 diabetes patients. One entry per CDR3 protein results from TCRdb running MiXCR on the multiplex PCR reads. The data contain fewer than 350,000 distinct CDR3 sequences, around 47% of them singletons. The sequencing sample was made of peripheral blood mononuclear cells (PBMCs). These receptors all come from a man aged 18 to 29 with type 2 diabetes. Each CDR3 is given with its conserved first and last residue. Each record gives: D gene, clone size, J gene, V gene, CDR3 protein, CDR3 DNA. A D gene is named only where the DNA matches it firmly. Only some rows state a clone size, as once, few, many or a class for expanded clones.

d_call: NA
clone_size: few
j_call: TRBJ2-1
v_call: TRBV30
cdr3_aa: CAWSVVGNEQFF
cdr3_nt: TGTGCCTGGAGTGTAGTGGGAAATGAGCAGTTCTTC

d_call: NA
clone_size: few
j_call: TRBJ2-5
v_call: TRBV19
cdr3_aa: CASSVALQGRTQYF
cdr3_nt: TGTGCCAGTAGCGTCGCCCTACAGGGCCGGACCCAGTACTTC

d_call: NA
clone_size: many
j_call: TRBJ2-5
v_call: TRBV19
cdr3_aa: CASSRTLSGETQYF
cdr3_nt: TGTGCCAGTAGTCGGACTTTATCGGGGGAGACCCAGTACTTC

d_call: NA
clone_size: NA
j_call: TRBJ2-1
v_call: TRBV20-1
cdr3_aa: CSAREGMFGNEQFF
cdr3_nt: TGCAGTGCTAGGGAGGGGATGTTTGGCAATGAGCAGTTCTTC

d_call: NA
clone_size: few
j_call: TRBJ1-2
v_call: TRBV19
cdr3_aa: CASSIPSNYGYTF
cdr3_nt: TGTGCCAGTAGTATCCCCAGTAACTATGGCTACACCTTC

d_call: NA
clone_size: few
j_call: TRBJ2-5
v_call: TRBV4-1
cdr3_aa: CASSQEGTTGGETQYF
cdr3_nt: TGCGCCAGCAGCCAAGAAGGAACTACAGGAGGAGAGACCCAGTACTTC

d_call: TRBD1
clone_size: NA
j_call: TRBJ2-5
v_call: TRBV10-2
cdr3_aa: CASSGADRGPRQETQYF
cdr3_nt: TGCGCCAGCAGTGGGGCGGACAGGGGGCCCCGGCAAGAGACCCAGTACTTC

d_call: TRBD1
clone_size: NA
j_call: TRBJ1-1
v_call: TRBV2
cdr3_aa: CASSHARDSGHTEAFF
cdr3_nt: TGTGCCAGCAGTCACGCCCGGGACAGCGGACACACTGAAGCTTTCTTT

d_call: NA
clone_size: NA
j_call: TRBJ2-3
v_call: TRBV30
cdr3_aa: CAWSLDSTDTQCF
cdr3_nt: TGTGCCTGGAGTTTAGACAGCACAGATACGCAGTGTTTT

d_call: NA
clone_size: NA
j_call: TRBJ1-5
v_call: TRBV28
cdr3_aa: CASSLQANLPQPQHF
cdr3_nt: TGTGCCAGCAGTTTACAGGCTAACTTACCCCAGCCCCAGCATTTT

d_call: TRBD2
clone_size: NA
j_call: TRBJ2-3
v_call: TRBV24-1
cdr3_aa: CATSDPRGGQHTDTQYF
cdr3_nt: TGTGCCACCAGTGATCCCCGGGGGGGACAACACACAGATACGCAGTATTTT

d_call: NA
clone_size: NA
j_call: TRBJ2-3
v_call: TRBV14
cdr3_aa: CASSQELADTQYF
cdr3_nt: TGTGCCAGCAGCCAAGAGTTGGCAGATACGCAGTATTTT

d_call: TRBD2
clone_size: NA
j_call: TRBJ2-5
v_call: TRBV11-2
cdr3_aa: CASREREGVETQYF
cdr3_nt: TGTGCCAGCAGGGAGCGGGAGGGCGTGGAGACCCAGTACTTC

d_call: NA
clone_size: many
j_call: TRBJ2-7
v_call: TRBV14
cdr3_aa: CASSQGFLEQYF
cdr3_nt: TGTGCCAGCAGCCAAGGATTTCTAGAGCAGTACTTC

d_call: NA
clone_size: NA
j_call: TRBJ2-7
v_call: TRBV18
cdr3_aa: CASSPDTLVKYF
cdr3_nt: TGTGCCAGCTCACCTGACACCCTTGTTAAGTACTTC

d_call: NA
clone_size: NA
j_call: TRBJ2-2
v_call: TRBV27
cdr3_aa: CASKLPNTGELFF
cdr3_nt: TGTGCCAGCAAACTACCGAACACCGGGGAGCTGTTTTTT